Following are 3 T cell receptor beta chains from one sample sequenced in a study of response to subunit inactivated influenza vaccine. TCRdb ran MiXCR on the RT-PCR reads and lists one entry per CDR3 protein. The sample records 650,000 to 800,000 distinct CDR3 sequences, under 20% being singletons. The sample here was PBMCs from blood, taken about 5 days after vaccination. All receptors come from a man over 45 who received an inactivated influenza vaccine.

There are many counts of this clonotype. The chain carries TRBV6-2 or TRBV6-3 and TRBJ1-1; D not certain. The CDR3 totals 12 residues. Germline values: CDR1 MNHEY, CDR2 SVGEGT. The V gene lost 6 bases and the J gene lost 5 bases, with 10 bases spanning the gap. CDR3: CASSRPVTEAFF. Here the CDR3 DNA reads TGTGCCAGCAGCCGACCCGTTACTGAAGCTTTCTTT.

The chain carries TRBV7-9 and TRBJ2-1; D remains unclear. Germline CDR1 reads SEHNR; CDR2 reads FQNEAQ (reference sequence). The CDR3 spans 17 residues. With 2 bases removed from V and 0 bases from J, the gap between germline ends came to 14 bases. Here the CDR3 DNA reads TGTGCCAGCAGCTTAACCGTCGGATCCTACTCCTACAATGAGCAGTTCTTC. It codes for CASSLTVGSYSYNEQFF.

This chain uses TRBV11-2 with TRBJ2-2; D unresolved. The V gene lost 1 base and the J gene lost 7 bases, with 10 bases spanning the gap. This CDR3 spans 14 amino acids. Germline V lookup: CDR1 SGHAT, CDR2 FQNNGV. CDR3 sequence (DNA): TGTGCCAGCAGCTTAGGTCGACTGAGCGGGGAGCTGTTTTTT. It encodes CASSLGRLSGELFF.